These 25 T cell receptor beta chains were all obtained from the same sample, sequenced in a study of blood T cell repertoires in COVID-19. TCRdb keeps only in-frame clones here, not all; method: immunoSEQ multiplex PCR. The sample includes roughly 33,000 clones, 88% of them seen just once. The sample taken for sequencing was peripheral blood. These TCRs come from a human donor in a cohort sampled during active COVID-19.

This chain connects TRBV18 to TRBJ1-1; D perhaps matches TRBD1 (6 bases). Between the trimmed V and J ends, which lost 0 bases and 5 bases, there was a span of 13 bases. CDR1 and CDR2 (germline): KGHSH, LQKENI. The CDR3 is made up of 15 amino acids. DNA of the CDR3: TGTGCCAGCTCACCACCTTGGGGGCAGAGGACTGAAGCTTTCTTT. This encodes CASSPPWGQRTEAFF.

V usage is TRBV12-3 or TRBV12-4 and J usage is TRBJ1-3; D is perhaps TRBD1 (5 bases). This CDR3 contains 12 residues. Trimming removed 6 bases from V and 4 bases from J, with 7 bases in between. The chain's CDR3 is CASRRQGNTIYF. For the CDR3, the DNA is TGTGCCAGCAGGCGACAGGGAAACACCATATATTTT.

The chain combines TRBV5-1 with TRBJ2-5; TRBD2 aligns across 13 bases. V was pared by 7 bases and J by 5 bases, with 2 bases of the junction left unmatched. CDR1 is SGHRS and CDR2 is YFSETQ in the germline V gene. The CDR3 length is 13 residues. The CDR3 nucleotides read TGCGCCAGCCGGACTAGCGGGGGCGAGACCCAGTACTTC. This translates into CASRTSGGETQYF.

The chain carries TRBV6-5 and TRBJ1-1, with D uncertain. The CDR3 consists of 11 residues. Germline V gene sequence: CDR1 MNHEY, CDR2 SVGAGI. V gave up 6 bases and J gave up 3 bases, with 5 bases separating them. Here the CDR3 reads CASRRDTEAFF. CDR3 coding DNA: TGTGCCAGCAGACGGGACACTGAAGCTTTCTTT.

The sample holds one count of this clone. The chain links TRBV9 to TRBJ2-1; 7 positions agree with TRBD2. V shed 0 bases, J shed 3 bases, and the junction held 3 bases outside the gene matches. Germline V gives CDR1 SGDLS, CDR2 YYNGEE. The CDR3 is 15 residues long. The CDR3 is CASSVGASGYNEQFF. Here the CDR3 DNA reads TGTGCCAGCAGCGTAGGGGCTAGCGGCTACAATGAGCAGTTCTTC. Using reference TRBV9 and TRBJ2-1 for the parts outside the CDR3, the full variable domain is DSGVTQTPKHLITATGQRVTLRCSPRSGDLSVYWYQQSLDQGLQFLIQYYNGEERAKGNILERFSAQQFPDLHSELNLSSLELGDSALYFCASSVGASGYNEQFFGPGTRLTVL.

This chain joins TRBV6-2 or TRBV6-3 and TRBJ2-7; tentatively, D is TRBD1 (5 bases). This CDR3 is built from 14 residues. CDR1 and CDR2 from the germline V gene are MNHEY and SVGEGT. V was shortened by 2 bases and J by 4 bases, with 12 bases between the two germline ends. CDR3 nucleotide sequence: TGTGCCAGCAGTTACCCCCAGGGATATTACGAGCAGTACTTC. Its protein is CASSYPQGYYEQYF.

This clone was observed a handful of times. Other DNA sequences in the same sample also yield this CDR3. J is TRBJ2-5 and V is TRBV7-2; a weak D match, TRBD1 (5 bases). The germline V and J ends were trimmed by 2 bases and 4 bases, with 14 bases remaining between them. CDR1 SGHTA and CDR2 FQGNSA come from the germline V gene. CDR3 length: 15 residues. The CDR3, as DNA: TGTGCCAGCAGCTTACCTGGGCAGGGTGGAGAGACCCAGTACTTC. This encodes CASSLPGQGGETQYF.

The chain links TRBV2 to TRBJ2-1; 7 nucleotides align to TRBD2. CDR3 length equals 14 residues. Germline CDR1 reads SNHLY; CDR2 reads FYNNEI. The V and J ends lost 1 base and 8 bases, in that order; junction bases with no gene match: 5. The CDR3, as DNA: TGTGCCAGCAGTGAAGGGCAGGGAGGGGATGAGCAGTTCTTC. Translating it yields CASSEGQGGDEQFF. Variable domain in full (rest from reference TRBV2 and TRBJ2-1): EPEVTQTPSHQVTQMGQEVILRCVPISNHLYFYWYRQILGQKVEFLVSFYNNEISEKSEIFDDQFSVERPDGSNFTLKIRSTKLEDSAMYFCASSEGQGGDEQFFGPGTRLTVL.

A single count supports this clone. The rearrangement uses TRBV6-5 and TRBJ2-3; 10 nucleotides line up with TRBD1. The germline CDR1 and CDR2 sequences are MNHEY and SVGAGI. The CDR3 covers 15 residues. Trimming cost V 6 bases and J 5 bases; bases outside gene matches: 8. In DNA, the CDR3 is TGTGCCAGCAGCGACAGGGGGCGGTGGGAAGATACGCAGTATTTT. Protein product: CASSDRGRWEDTQYF.

The count of this clone is one. V and J are TRBV29-1 and TRBJ2-7; D unresolved. Between the trimmed V and J ends, which lost 2 bases and 6 bases, there was a span of 17 bases. The CDR3 is made up of 14 amino acids. The germline V gene has CDR1 SQVTM and CDR2 ANQGSEA. The CDR3 reads CSVEKSRSVGEQYF. The CDR3 DNA reads TGCAGCGTTGAAAAATCTAGATCGGTGGGCGAGCAGTACTTC.

CDR3 DNA: TGTGCCAGTAGTAACCCGGACAGATTGAATGAAAAACTGTTTTTT. Translated, it gives CASSNPDRLNEKLFF. The chain recombines TRBV19 with TRBJ1-4; tentative D call: TRBD1 (6 bases). CDR1 LNHDA and CDR2 SQIVND come from the germline V gene (reference sequence). The CDR3 sequence is 15 residues long. V lost 4 bases and J lost 5, with 14 bases in between. Variable domain in full (rest from reference TRBV19 and TRBJ1-4): DGGITQSPKYLFRKEGQNVTLSCEQNLNHDAMYWYRQDPGQGLRLIYYSQIVNDFQKGDIAEGYSVSREKKESFPLTVTSAQKNPTAFYLCASSNPDRLNEKLFFGSGTQLSVL.

This clone was recorded a few times. The gene calls are TRBV11-2 and TRBJ2-7; possibly TRBD1 for D (6 bases). The CDR3 runs to 16 residues. V shed 1 base and J shed 0 bases, with 13 bases lying between them. Germline V lookup: CDR1 SGHAT, CDR2 FQNNGV. The CDR3 reads CASSLGGQTSSYEQYF. In DNA form, the CDR3 reads TGTGCCAGCAGCTTAGGGGGGCAGACGAGCTCCTACGAGCAGTACTTC. The full variable domain, completed using reference TRBV11-2 and TRBJ2-7, is EAGVAQSPRYKIIEKRQSVAFWCNPISGHATLYWYQQILGQGPKLLIQFQNNGVVDDSQLPKDRFSAERLKGVDSTLKIQPAKLEDSAVYLCASSLGGQTSSYEQYFGPGTRLTVT.

This CDR3 is CASSLEGLAAYEQYF. CDR3 nucleotide sequence: TGTGCCAGCAGCTTGGAGGGACTAGCGGCATACGAGCAGTACTTC. This chain joins TRBV5-4 and TRBJ2-7, with 11 bases fitting TRBD2. This CDR3 spans 15 amino acids. Germline CDR1 is SGHNT and CDR2 is YYREEE (reference sequence). The junction had 3 bases not matched to a gene; V was cut back by 0 bases and J by 4 bases.

Sample share makes this clone medium-sized. J is TRBJ2-3 and V is TRBV5-1; D gene ambiguous. Germline CDR1 and CDR2: SGHRS and YFSETQ. The CDR3 totals 14 residues. Trimming cost V 0 bases and J 4 bases, with 9 bases left between them. The DNA for the CDR3 is TGCGCCAGCAGCTTGGAGTATAGTCCAGATACGCAGTATTTT. This encodes CASSLEYSPDTQYF.

The CDR3 spells CASSFDRARSSYNEQFF. CDR3 bases: TGTGCCAGCAGCTTCGACAGGGCCAGGAGCTCCTACAATGAGCAGTTCTTC. The V gene is TRBV5-6, the J gene TRBJ2-1; 7 bases line up with TRBD1. The CDR3 length is 17 residues. After removal of 2 bases from V and 0 bases from J, the junction contained 8 bases not matched to a gene. CDR1 and CDR2 (germline): SGHDT, YYEEEE.

The chain recombines TRBV4-3 with TRBJ2-3; D might be TRBD2 (5 bases). Germline CDR1 and CDR2: LGHNA and YSLEER. The CDR3 is made up of 16 amino acids. V was trimmed by 1 base and J by 5 bases, leaving 16 bases between them. Here the CDR3 DNA reads TGCGCCAGCAGCCAAGTCAGTCCCCTCGGGGTAGATACGCAGTATTTT. Its translation is CASSQVSPLGVDTQYF.

The J gene is TRBJ2-7, the V gene TRBV27; maybe TRBD2 (5 bases). Trimming removed 1 base from V and 5 bases from J, with 12 bases in between. Looked up from germline, CDR1 is MNHEY and CDR2 is SMNVEV (reference sequence). The CDR3 length is 14 residues. The CDR3 sequence: CASSLYEASHEQYF. The CDR3 nucleotides are TGTGCCAGCAGTTTATACGAGGCTAGCCACGAGCAGTACTTC.

This chain connects TRBV10-3 to TRBJ2-7; TRBD1 matches 7 bases. CDR1 and CDR2 (germline): ENHRY, SYGVKD. The CDR3 length is 11 residues. The ends lost 8 bases at V and 4 bases at J; junction bases unmatched: 2. CDR3 sequence reads: CAIGTAYEQYF. For the CDR3, the DNA is TGTGCCATCGGGACAGCTTACGAGCAGTACTTC.

The chain recombines TRBV20-1 with TRBJ1-5; a possible D gene is TRBD1 (5 bases). The CDR3 loop spans 12 amino acids. CDR1 and CDR2 (germline): DFQATT, SNEGSKA (reference sequence). The germline V and J ends were trimmed by 3 bases and 8 bases, with 11 bases remaining between them. CDR3 in amino acids: CSASWGAEPQHF. For the CDR3, the DNA is TGCAGTGCTAGTTGGGGCGCGGAGCCCCAGCATTTT.

This clone was recorded a few times. The chain links TRBV3-1 (or the pseudogene TRBV3-2) to TRBJ2-7, with 10 nucleotides matching TRBD1. This CDR3 region has 15 residues. Germline V gives CDR1 LGHDT, CDR2 YNNKEL (reference sequence). Trimming took 1 base from V and 6 from J; bases not matched to a gene: 6. The DNA for the CDR3 is TGTGCCAGCAGCCAAGCACACGGACAGGGGGGCGAGCAGTACTTC. Amino acids: CASSQAHGQGGEQYF.

The J gene is TRBJ2-7, the V gene TRBV2; D gene unclear. Germline loops: CDR1 SNHLY, CDR2 FYNNEI. CDR3 size: 14 residues. V was cut by 0 bases and J by 6 bases, with 12 bases left in between. The CDR3 DNA reads as TGTGCCAGCAGTGAAGCGCTGGCCCGGAGCGAGCAGTACTTC. Amino acid sequence: CASSEALARSEQYF.

The chain has TRBV3-1 (or the pseudogene TRBV3-2) and TRBJ2-7, with 8 bases identical to TRBD1. Germline trimming cut 0 bases from V and 9 bases from J; bases unmatched to any gene: 13. There are 16 residues in the CDR3. The germline V gene encodes CDR1 LGHDT and CDR2 YNNKEL (reference sequence). CDR3 DNA: TGTGCCAGCAGCCAAGATGTATCAGGACAGGGAATTGGGCAGTACTTC. Its translation: CASSQDVSGQGIGQYF.

CDR3 bases: TGTGCCAGCAGCGCCACTAGCGGGACCACAGATACGCAGTATTTT. Translated: CASSATSGTTDTQYF. The chain recombines TRBV7-9 with TRBJ2-3; 10 nucleotides align to TRBD2. The CDR3 length is 15 residues. V dropped 5 bases and J dropped 2; count of bases not matched to a gene: 4. Germline V CDR1 and CDR2: SEHNR, FQNEAQ (reference sequence).

This chain links TRBV4-2 with TRBJ2-1; 7 bases map to TRBD1. Germline loops: CDR1 LGHNA, CDR2 YNFKEQ. The CDR3 covers 18 residues. V dropped 4 bases and J dropped 0; count of bases not matched to a gene: 12. The CDR3 nucleotides are TGTGCCAGCAGCCCCCCGACCGGGACAGAAGGCTCCTACAATGAGCAGTTCTTC. It translates to CASSPPTGTEGSYNEQFF.

The rearrangement links TRBV13 to TRBJ2-7, with TRBD2 matching over 8 bases. CDR3 length: 14 amino acids. Germline-derived CDR1 and CDR2 are PRHDT and FYEKMQ (reference sequence). The V and J ends lost 4 bases and 2 bases, in that order; junction bases with no gene match: 4. The CDR3 sequence: CASSSAGETYEQYF. In DNA form, the CDR3 reads TGTGCCAGCAGCTCAGCGGGGGAGACCTACGAGCAGTACTTC.